Below are 16 T cell receptor beta chains sequenced from a single sample in a study of T cells in localized non-small cell lung cancer. Method: immunoSEQ multiplex PCR; TCRdb's copy keeps in-frame clones and lacks some. The sample yields some 52,000 clones, about 78% seen once. The material was PBMCs, obtained before any cancer treatment. These receptors were collected from a woman aged 35 to 75 with stage II lung adenocarcinoma.

A note on this clone: Other DNA sequences in this specimen translate into the identical CDR3. This chain joins TRBV19 and TRBJ1-1, with D possibly being TRBD1 (5 bases). Germline assignment: CDR1 LNHDA and CDR2 SQIVND (reference sequence). V was cut by 4 bases and J by 4 bases, with 10 bases left in between. CDR3 size: 13 residues. CDR3 nucleotides: TGTGCCAGTAGTACCCAGGGAGGCACTGAAGCTTTCTTT. Amino acid sequence: CASSTQGGTEAFF.

The V and J genes are TRBV27 and TRBJ2-7, with a weak D call TRBD2 (7 bases). V lost 9 bases, J lost 0 bases, and 15 bases lay in between. This CDR3 is built from 14 residues. Germline CDR1 reads MNHEY; CDR2 reads SMNVEV (reference sequence). The CDR3 protein is CASRGGVSSYEQYF. The DNA of the CDR3 is TGTGCCAGTAGGGGGGGGGTCAGCTCCTACGAGCAGTACTTC.

J is TRBJ1-4 and V is TRBV7-9; TRBD1 might be the D (5 bases). Germline V lookup: CDR1 SEHNR, CDR2 FQNEAQ (reference sequence). V was cut by 5 bases and J by 0 bases, with 13 bases left in between. The CDR3 spans 16 residues. The CDR3 region has the DNA TGTGCCAGCAGCCCCCGGGGCTCTTCAACTAATGAAAAACTGTTTTTT. Its protein is CASSPRGSSTNEKLFF.

This rearrangement joins TRBV29-1 to TRBJ1-2; D gene ambiguous. This CDR3 spans 12 amino acids. V shed 6 bases and J shed 8 bases, with 16 bases lying between them. Germline V lookup: CDR1 SQVTM, CDR2 ANQGSEA. The CDR3 DNA sequence: TGCAGCGTGGGGTTGGGAGGAACCGGCTACACCTTC. This codes for CSVGLGGTGYTF.

CDR3 sequence reads: CASSPQGRRDTEAFF. The CDR3 DNA is TGTGCCAGCAGCCCCCAAGGCAGGAGGGACACTGAAGCTTTCTTT. V usage is TRBV7-3 and J usage is TRBJ1-1; D unresolved. Trimming pared 5 bases from V and 3 bases from J, leaving 16 bases between. Germline V gene data show CDR1 as SGHTA and CDR2 as FQGTGA. This CDR3 region has 15 residues.

The chain is built from TRBV2 and TRBJ1-2; D possibly corresponds to TRBD1 (5 bases). CDR3 size: 12 residues. Trimming shortened V by 6 bases and J by 8 bases, and 13 bases separated the two germline ends. Per the germline V gene, CDR1 is SNHLY and CDR2 is FYNNEI. CDR3 sequence (DNA): TGTGCCAGCAGGGGGGACCCGAGGGGCTACACCTTC. This sequence encodes CASRGDPRGYTF.

V usage is TRBV10-2 and J usage is TRBJ1-2; unclear D gene. The CDR3 is 14 amino acids. V gave up 2 bases and J gave up 2 bases, with 9 bases separating them. CDR1 and CDR2 (germline): WSHSY, SAAADI. The CDR3 DNA reads as TGCGCCAGCAGTGAGCCGGGTTTAAACTATGGCTACACCTTC. Residues: CASSEPGLNYGYTF.

The chain couples TRBV5-1 to TRBJ2-2, with 9 bases lining up with TRBD1. The CDR3 consists of 16 residues. In germline, CDR1 is SGHRS, CDR2 YFSETQ. V was pared by 4 bases and J by 7 bases, with 11 bases of the junction left unmatched. Written as DNA, the CDR3 is TGCGCCAGCAGCCCCCTTCCCGGGACAGGGCACGGGGAGCTGTTTTTT. Translating it yields CASSPLPGTGHGELFF.

This clone was seen just once. The V call is TRBV6-5, the J call TRBJ1-5; unclear D gene. Germline V gene sequence: CDR1 MNHEY, CDR2 SVGAGI. There are 13 residues in the CDR3. V shed 4 bases and J shed 2 bases, with 6 bases lying between them. Here the CDR3 reads CASSSMRNQPQHF. CDR3 in DNA: TGTGCCAGCAGTTCTATGCGCAATCAGCCCCAGCATTTT.

The gene calls are TRBV4-1 and TRBJ2-5; no clear D gene. Germline CDR1 reads MGHRA; CDR2 reads YSYEKL. V lost 0 bases and J lost 7, with 9 bases in between. The CDR3 covers 13 residues. The CDR3 nucleotides are TGCGCCAGCAGCCAAGAGGGGATTGGGACCCAGTACTTC. Translated: CASSQEGIGTQYF.

The genes are TRBV12-5 and TRBJ1-4; no clear D. This CDR3 comprises 13 residues. V was cut by 2 bases and J by 5 bases, with 6 bases left in between. Germline V gives CDR1 LGHNT, CDR2 FRNRAP. The CDR3: CASGLTLNEKLFF. The CDR3 region has the DNA TGTGCTAGTGGTTTGACTCTGAATGAAAAACTGTTTTTT. The variable domain in full, completed from reference TRBV12-5 and TRBJ1-4, reads DARVTQTPRHKVTEMGQEVTMRCQPILGHNTVFWYRQTMMQGLELLAYFRNRAPLDDSGMPKDRFSAEMPDATLATLKIQPSEPRDSAVYFCASGLTLNEKLFFGSGTQLSVL.

The V and J genes are TRBV6-1 and TRBJ2-3; no definite D call. CDR1 and CDR2 (germline): MNHNS, SASEGT. There are 13 residues in the CDR3. Trimming cost V 5 bases and J 6 bases, with 12 bases left between them. As DNA, the CDR3 is TGTGCCAGCAGTCCAAACTTGAGTGATACGCAGTATTTT. Its protein product is CASSPNLSDTQYF.

This clone appeared once. This chain uses TRBV5-1 with TRBJ2-7; 7 bases map to TRBD1. This CDR3 contains 15 residues. The germline V gene encodes CDR1 SGHRS and CDR2 YFSETQ. The trim removed 4 bases at V and 3 bases at J, leaving 10 bases unmatched. CDR3 region: CASSAQPGQYYEQYF. The CDR3 DNA is TGCGCCAGCAGCGCACAACCGGGACAGTACTACGAGCAGTACTTC.

This chain uses TRBV29-1 with TRBJ2-1; TRBD2 aligns across 8 bases. Trimming cost V 4 bases and J 5 bases; bases outside gene matches: 7. The germline V gene encodes CDR1 SQVTM and CDR2 ANQGSEA. This CDR3 is built from 14 residues. The CDR3 sequence: CSVARTSRHNEQFF. The CDR3 DNA reads TGCAGCGTTGCACGGACTAGCCGCCACAATGAGCAGTTCTTC.

The chain is built from TRBV9 and TRBJ1-1; the match to TRBD1 covers 8 bases. Trimming took 3 bases from V and 1 from J; bases not matched to a gene: 2. Germline V gives CDR1 SGDLS, CDR2 YYNGEE. The CDR3 spans 14 residues. The CDR3 sequence is CASSAGTGNTEAFF. The CDR3 DNA follows: TGTGCCAGCAGCGCAGGGACAGGGAACACTGAAGCTTTCTTT.

V usage is TRBV28 and J usage is TRBJ2-1, with D uncertain. Trimming took off 8 bases at V and 6 bases at J, with 14 bases between the two ends. The CDR3 runs to 13 residues. Germline lookup yields CDR1 MDHEN and CDR2 SYDVKM. In nucleotides, the CDR3 is TGTGCCAGCCGTGTGACCGCATTCAATGAGCAGTTCTTC. Translating it yields CASRVTAFNEQFF.